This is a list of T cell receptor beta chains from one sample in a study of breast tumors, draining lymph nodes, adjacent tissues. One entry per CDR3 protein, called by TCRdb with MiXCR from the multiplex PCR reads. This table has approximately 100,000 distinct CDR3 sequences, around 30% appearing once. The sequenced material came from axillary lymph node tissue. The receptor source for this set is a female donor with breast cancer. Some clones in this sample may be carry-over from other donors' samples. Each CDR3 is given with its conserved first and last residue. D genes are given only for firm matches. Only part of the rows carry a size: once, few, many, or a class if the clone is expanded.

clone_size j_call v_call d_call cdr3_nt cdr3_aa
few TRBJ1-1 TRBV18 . TGTGCCAGCTCACCACCACAGGCTGAAGCTTTCTTT CASSPPQAEAFF
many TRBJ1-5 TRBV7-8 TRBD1 TGTGCCAGCAGCTTAGGGGACAGGATTAATCAGCCCCAGCATTTT CASSLGDRINQPQHF
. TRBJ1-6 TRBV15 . TGTGCCACCAGCAGCGGACAGCATTCACCCCTCCACTTT CATSSGQHSPLHF
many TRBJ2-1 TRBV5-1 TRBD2 TGCGCCAGCAGCTTGGTAGTTACGACTAGCGGGGGGGCCGGGCAGTTCTTC CASSLVVTTSGGAGQFF
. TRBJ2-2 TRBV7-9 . TGTGCCAGCAGCAATCGACACCTCGGGGAGCTGTTTTTT CASSNRHLGELFF
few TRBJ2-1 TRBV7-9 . TGTGCCAGCAGCCTTGGGACTTTCAATGAGCAGTTCTTC CASSLGTFNEQFF
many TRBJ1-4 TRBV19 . TGTGCCAGTAGTACCCCGGGGACTAATGAAAAACTGTTTTTT CASSTPGTNEKLFF
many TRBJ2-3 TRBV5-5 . TGTGCCAGCAGTCAAGAAACAGGCACAGATACGCAGTATTTT CASSQETGTDTQYF
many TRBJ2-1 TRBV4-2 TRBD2 TGTGCCAGCAGCCAAGATAAAACTAGCGGTCGAGAGCAGTTCTTC CASSQDKTSGREQFF
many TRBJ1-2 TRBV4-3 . TGCGCCAGCAGCCAAGATAAGGGCCCCTATGGCTACACCTTC CASSQDKGPYGYTF
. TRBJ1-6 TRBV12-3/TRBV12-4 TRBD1 TGTGCCCGCAGTTTGGGACAGCTTCCTCTCCTCCGCCTCCACTTT CARSLGQLPLLRLHF
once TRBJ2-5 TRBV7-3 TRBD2 TGTGCCAGCAGATTTAGCGGGAGGGGGGAGACCCAGTACTTC CASRFSGRGETQYF
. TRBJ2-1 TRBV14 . TGTGCCAGCAGCCAAGATGGTAGCTATGAGCAGTTCTTC CASSQDGSYEQFF
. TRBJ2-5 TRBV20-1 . TGCAGTGCTAGAGCGGGCCAGGGGTGGACCCAGTACTTC CSARAGQGWTQYF
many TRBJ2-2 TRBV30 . TGTGCCTGGAGCTCCGGGCTCACGTCCGGGGAGCTGTTTTTT CAWSSGLTSGELFF
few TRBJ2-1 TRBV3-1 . TGTGCCAACAGCCAAGATTCGGCAGCGGTGAGCTCCTACAATGAGCAGTTCTTC CANSQDSAAVSSYNEQFF